A selection of T cell receptor beta chains follows, all from one sample in a study of blood T cell repertoires in COVID-19. The protocol was immunoSEQ multiplex PCR, while the TCRdb copy is restricted to in-frame clones and leaves out a portion. Of more than 95,000 clones listed, 70% to 80% were seen once; the top ten hold about 2.3%. Material: peripheral blood. Receptors originate from a man aged 50-59 years with acute or convalescent COVID-19. Both conserved end residues are part of each CDR3. The D gene is left open where the match is weak. For some rows the clone size is stated as once, few or many, or as a class when expanded; others skip it.

j_gene	d_gene	abundance	v_gene	CDR3aa	CDR3nt
TRBJ1-6	TRBD1	once	TRBV25-1	CASSEHPTGYNSPLHF	TGTGCCAGCAGTGAACACCCGACAGGGTATAATTCACCCCTCCACTTT
TRBJ1-5	TRBD1	-	TRBV2	CASRGTGGNQPQHF	TGTGCCAGCAGGGGGACAGGGGGGAATCAGCCCCAGCATTTT
TRBJ2-5	-	-	TRBV3-1/TRBV3-2	CASSQVTGPQETQYF	TGTGCCAGCAGCCAAGTGACAGGTCCCCAAGAGACCCAGTACTTC
TRBJ1-2	TRBD1	-	TRBV6-5	CASRRTGGFYGYTF	TGTGCCAGCAGGCGGACAGGGGGCTTCTATGGCTACACCTTC
TRBJ1-6	-	-	TRBV4-1	CASSQRSQAISYNSPLHF	TGCGCCAGCAGCCAAAGGTCACAGGCGATCTCCTATAATTCACCCCTCCACTTT
TRBJ2-3	TRBD1	-	TRBV30	CAWSAQGADTQYF	TGTGCCTGGAGTGCCCAGGGGGCAGATACGCAGTATTTT
TRBJ2-7	TRBD1	once	TRBV5-5	CASSLWAGTAIYEQYF	TGTGCCAGCAGCTTGTGGGCCGGGACAGCGATCTACGAGCAGTACTTC
TRBJ2-1	-	-	TRBV13	CASSRSYNEQFF	TGTGCCAGCAGCCGCTCCTACAATGAGCAGTTCTTC
TRBJ2-5	TRBD2	few	TRBV5-1	CASSLLAGEVWETQYF	TGCGCCAGCAGCTTACTAGCGGGAGAAGTCTGGGAGACCCAGTACTTC
TRBJ1-6	-	-	TRBV27	CASSLFGDSPLHF	TGTGCCAGCAGTCTATTCGGGGATTCACCCCTCCACTTT
TRBJ2-1	-	-	TRBV5-1	CASSPRPSSYNEQFF	TGCGCCAGCAGCCCCCGTCCGAGCTCCTACAATGAGCAGTTCTTC
TRBJ2-7	TRBD2	-	TRBV27	CASSFSSGSYEQYF	TGTGCCAGCAGTTTTTCGAGCGGGAGCTACGAGCAGTACTTC
TRBJ1-2	-	-	TRBV12-3/TRBV12-4	CASSLVSYYGYTF	TGTGCCAGCAGTTTAGTGAGTTACTATGGCTACACCTTC
TRBJ2-7	TRBD1	few	TRBV24-1	CATSDWDSYEQYF	TGTGCCACCAGTGACTGGGACAGCTACGAGCAGTACTTC
TRBJ2-1	TRBD2	-	TRBV6-5	CASMQGGNEQFF	TGTGCCAGCATGCAGGGAGGGAATGAGCAGTTCTTC
TRBJ2-5	-	-	TRBV10-1	CASSEGDRGGETQYF	TGCGCCAGCAGTGAGGGCGACCGGGGAGGAGAGACCCAGTACTTC
TRBJ2-2	TRBD2	-	TRBV5-4	CASSEGLAGNTGELFF	TGTGCCAGCAGCGAGGGACTAGCGGGAAACACCGGGGAGCTGTTTTTT
TRBJ1-5	TRBD1	-	TRBV4-2	CASSRTGTGWKNQPQHF	TGTGCCAGCAGCCGAACCGGGACAGGGTGGAAAAATCAGCCCCAGCATTTT